This T cell receptor beta chain was obtained from a study of cytomegalovirus exposure and HLA in healthy donors. This CDR3 is 14 amino acids long. Germline loops: CDR1 KGHSH, CDR2 LQKENI. V lost 3 bases and J lost 3, with 9 bases in between. PCR was performed using 60 Vbeta and 13 Jbeta primers. Data came from immunoSEQ multiplex PCR; TCRdb stores just in-frame clones and leaves some out. The table lists fewer than 200,000 clones, approximately 81% of them singletons. This chain joins TRBV18 and TRBJ2-1, with a weak D call TRBD2 (5 bases). The sample comprised PBMCs. The TCR sequence derives from a woman in her late teens or twenties in good health and CMV-seronegative. The CDR3 DNA reads TGTGCCAGCTCACCCTACCGGGACTACAATGAGCAGTTCTTC. This sequence encodes CASSPYRDYNEQFF.